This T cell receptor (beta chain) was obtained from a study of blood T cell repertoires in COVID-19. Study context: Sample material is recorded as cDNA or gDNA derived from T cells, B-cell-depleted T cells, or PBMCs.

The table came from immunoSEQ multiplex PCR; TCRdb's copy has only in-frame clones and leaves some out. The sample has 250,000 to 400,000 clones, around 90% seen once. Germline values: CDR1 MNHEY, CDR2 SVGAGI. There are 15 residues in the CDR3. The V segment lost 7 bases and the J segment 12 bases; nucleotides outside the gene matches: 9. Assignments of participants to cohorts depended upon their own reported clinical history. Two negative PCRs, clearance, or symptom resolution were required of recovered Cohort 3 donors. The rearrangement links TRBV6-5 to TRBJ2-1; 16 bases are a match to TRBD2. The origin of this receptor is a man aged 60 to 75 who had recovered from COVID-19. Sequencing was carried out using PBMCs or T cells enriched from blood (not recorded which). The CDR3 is CASKRGTSGRAWQFF. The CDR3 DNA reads TGTGCCAGCAAACGTGGGACTAGCGGGAGGGCCTGGCAGTTCTTC.